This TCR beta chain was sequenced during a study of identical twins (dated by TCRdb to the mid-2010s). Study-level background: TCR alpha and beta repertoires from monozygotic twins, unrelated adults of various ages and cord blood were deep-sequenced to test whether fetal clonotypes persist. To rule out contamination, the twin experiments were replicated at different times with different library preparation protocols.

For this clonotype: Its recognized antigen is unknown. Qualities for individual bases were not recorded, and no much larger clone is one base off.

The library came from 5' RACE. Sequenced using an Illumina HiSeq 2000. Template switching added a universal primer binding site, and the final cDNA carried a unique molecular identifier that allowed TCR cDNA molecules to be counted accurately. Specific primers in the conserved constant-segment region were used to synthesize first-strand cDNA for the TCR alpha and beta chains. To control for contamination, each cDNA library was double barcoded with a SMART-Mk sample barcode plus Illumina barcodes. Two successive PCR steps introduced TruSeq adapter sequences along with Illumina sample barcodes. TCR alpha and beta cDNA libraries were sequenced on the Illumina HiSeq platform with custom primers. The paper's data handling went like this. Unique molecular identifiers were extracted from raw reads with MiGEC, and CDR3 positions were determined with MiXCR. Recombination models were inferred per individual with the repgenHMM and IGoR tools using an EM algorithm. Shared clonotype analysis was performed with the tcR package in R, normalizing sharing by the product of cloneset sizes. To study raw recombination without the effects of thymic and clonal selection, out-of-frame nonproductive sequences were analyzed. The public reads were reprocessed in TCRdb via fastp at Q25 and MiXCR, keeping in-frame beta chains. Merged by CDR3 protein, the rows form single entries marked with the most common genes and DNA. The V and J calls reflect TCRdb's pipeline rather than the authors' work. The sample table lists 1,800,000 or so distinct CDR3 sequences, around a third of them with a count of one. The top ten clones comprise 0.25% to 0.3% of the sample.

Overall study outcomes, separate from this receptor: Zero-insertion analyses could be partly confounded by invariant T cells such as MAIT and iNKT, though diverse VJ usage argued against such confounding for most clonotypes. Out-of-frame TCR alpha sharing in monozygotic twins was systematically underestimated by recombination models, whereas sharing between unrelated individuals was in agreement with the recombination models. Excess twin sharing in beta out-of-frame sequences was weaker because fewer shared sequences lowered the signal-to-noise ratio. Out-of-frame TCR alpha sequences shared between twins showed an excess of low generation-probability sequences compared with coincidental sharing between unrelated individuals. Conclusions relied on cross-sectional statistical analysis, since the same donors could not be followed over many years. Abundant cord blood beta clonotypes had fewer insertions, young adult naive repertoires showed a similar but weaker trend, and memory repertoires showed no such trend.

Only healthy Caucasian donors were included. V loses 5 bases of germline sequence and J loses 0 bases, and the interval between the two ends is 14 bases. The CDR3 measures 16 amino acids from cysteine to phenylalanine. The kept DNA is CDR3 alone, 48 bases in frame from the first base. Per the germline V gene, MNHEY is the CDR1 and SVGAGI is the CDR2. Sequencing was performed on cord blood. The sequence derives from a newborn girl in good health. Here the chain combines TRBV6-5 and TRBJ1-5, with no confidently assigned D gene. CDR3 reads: CASSLTWTDSNQPQHF. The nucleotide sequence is TGTGCCAGCAGTCTCACTTGGACGGATAGCAATCAGCCCCAGCATTTT.